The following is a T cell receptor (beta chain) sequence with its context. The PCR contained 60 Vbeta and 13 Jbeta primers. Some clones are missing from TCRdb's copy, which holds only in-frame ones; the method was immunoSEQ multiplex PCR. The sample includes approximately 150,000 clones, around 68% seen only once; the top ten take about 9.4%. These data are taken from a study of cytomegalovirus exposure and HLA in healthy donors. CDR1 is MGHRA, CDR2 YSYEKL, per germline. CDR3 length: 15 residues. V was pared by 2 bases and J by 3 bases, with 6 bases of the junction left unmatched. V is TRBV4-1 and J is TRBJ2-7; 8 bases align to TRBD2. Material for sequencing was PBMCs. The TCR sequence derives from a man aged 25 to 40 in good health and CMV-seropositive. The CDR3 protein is CASSQPTSGDYEQYF. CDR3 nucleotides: TGCGCCAGCAGCCAACCTACTAGCGGAGACTACGAGCAGTACTTC.